A selection of T cell receptor beta chains follows, all from one sample in a study of cytomegalovirus exposure and HLA in healthy donors. Using immunoSEQ multiplex PCR, the repertoire was profiled, and TCRdb retains in-frame clones only, with some absent. The repertoire holds 210,000 or so clones, with approximately 80% as singletons. The sample was PBMCs. These receptors all stem from a boy aged 2 to 9 in good health and CMV-seronegative. Each CDR3 is given with its conserved first and last residue. Each record gives: J gene, V gene, CDR3 protein.

J gene: TRBJ2-7; V gene: TRBV27; CDR3 protein: CASSLRVREASPYEQYF
J gene: TRBJ2-1; V gene: TRBV5-1; CDR3 protein: CASSLVEHRSYNEQFF
J gene: TRBJ2-7; V gene: TRBV6-6; CDR3 protein: CASRFPGTGSYEQYF
J gene: TRBJ2-2; V gene: TRBV7-9; CDR3 protein: CASSLVGRAGELFF
J gene: TRBJ2-7; V gene: TRBV7-2; CDR3 protein: CASSSVTQGFYEQYF
J gene: TRBJ2-7; V gene: TRBV6-1; CDR3 protein: CASSEVLSGGYEQYF
J gene: TRBJ2-7; V gene: TRBV6-1; CDR3 protein: CASSRETGSSYEQYF
J gene: TRBJ1-1; V gene: TRBV4-1; CDR3 protein: CASSQGGPSIGAFF
J gene: TRBJ2-3; V gene: TRBV7-9; CDR3 protein: CASSWPLSGGAIGTDTQYF
J gene: TRBJ1-1; V gene: TRBV28; CDR3 protein: CASSLTPGANTEAFF
J gene: TRBJ1-4; V gene: TRBV4-1; CDR3 protein: CASSQDRGQLFF
J gene: TRBJ1-4; V gene: TRBV30; CDR3 protein: CAWSAPQALGVGEKLFF
J gene: TRBJ2-1; V gene: TRBV27; CDR3 protein: CASSHYRLAGVNEQFF
J gene: TRBJ2-3; V gene: TRBV5-1; CDR3 protein: CASTGSAGAPDTQYF
J gene: TRBJ2-7; V gene: TRBV5-1; CDR3 protein: CASSPGTSGRYEQYF
J gene: TRBJ1-2; V gene: TRBV6-5; CDR3 protein: CATNRGGPNYGYTF
J gene: TRBJ2-7; V gene: TRBV18; CDR3 protein: CASSPRTGKGYEQYF
J gene: TRBJ2-6; V gene: TRBV30; CDR3 protein: CAWSVGVSGANVLTF
J gene: TRBJ1-5; V gene: TRBV19; CDR3 protein: CASSLQGPQPQHF
J gene: TRBJ2-3; V gene: TRBV9; CDR3 protein: CASSVVSGGSSTDTQYF
J gene: TRBJ2-1; V gene: TRBV5-4; CDR3 protein: CASTGSGSSSYNEQFF
J gene: TRBJ1-1; V gene: TRBV29-1; CDR3 protein: CSVDAALAGGTTSKNTEAFF
J gene: TRBJ2-4; V gene: TRBV10-3; CDR3 protein: CAISESETWAGKNIQYF
J gene: TRBJ2-3; V gene: TRBV13; CDR3 protein: CASSVGLAGSTDTQYF
J gene: TRBJ1-3; V gene: TRBV5-1; CDR3 protein: CASSLAGGVSGNTIYF
J gene: TRBJ2-1; V gene: TRBV2; CDR3 protein: CASSSTAAEQFF
J gene: TRBJ2-1; V gene: TRBV14; CDR3 protein: CASNLAGGNNEQFF
J gene: TRBJ1-4; V gene: TRBV20-1; CDR3 protein: CSARDGGGLFF
J gene: TRBJ2-1; V gene: TRBV2; CDR3 protein: CASSERGNSYNEQFF
J gene: TRBJ1-2; V gene: TRBV6-1; CDR3 protein: CASSEHRGDGYTF
J gene: TRBJ2-6; V gene: TRBV19; CDR3 protein: CASSIASGANVLTF
J gene: TRBJ2-2; V gene: TRBV2; CDR3 protein: CATRTSSTGELFF